This section outlines one T cell receptor (beta chain) sequence together with its context. The source of the sample is a study of T cell responses to AZD1222 COVID-19 vaccine. Here immunoSEQ multiplex PCR was the method, and the copy in TCRdb shows in-frame clones only, minus some. The repertoire consists of some 94,000 clones, with 87% occurring once and the leading ten covering just under 3%. Trimming pared 1 base from V and 0 bases from J, leaving 7 bases between. CDR3 length equals 15 residues. Per the germline V gene, CDR1 is SEHNR and CDR2 is FQNEAQ (reference sequence). The chain combines TRBV7-9 with TRBJ1-3; no clear D gene. The clonotype was recovered from an adult in good health. The input for sequencing was peripheral blood, taken on day 0 of AZD1222 vaccination. DNA for the CDR3: TGTGCCAGCAGCTTAGGGGTTAGCTCTGGAAACACCATATATTTT. It translates to CASSLGVSSGNTIYF.